Detailed here is one T cell receptor beta chain. This record belongs to a study of blood T cell repertoires in COVID-19. Overall study context: Material from acute and convalescent COVID-19 was sourced from the United States, Italy and Spain. PBMCs, B-cell-depleted T cells, or T cells provided the cDNA or gDNA that made up the material.

This CDR3 region has 13 residues. The germline CDR1 and CDR2 sequences are SQVTM and ANQGSEA. J was trimmed by 7 bases and V by 8 bases; bases with no gene match: 11. In the authors' workflow: Amplification with reference gene primers provided the estimates of nucleated cell counts. Sequencing was performed with immunoSEQ multiplex PCR; in TCRdb, only in-frame clones are kept and a portion is missing. That table is the source of V, J and clone size, and D and trimming were worked out from the DNA. The repertoire consists of 88,000 or so clones, with 85% occurring once and the leading ten covering 3.8%.

Sequencing was done on a sample of peripheral blood. The gene calls are TRBV29-1 and TRBJ1-5; 7 positions agree with TRBD1. The TCR originated in a man aged 55 to 70 with acute or convalescent COVID-19. The DNA of the CDR3 is TGCAGCTTCCGTGGGCAGGGGGACCAGCCCCAGCATTTT. As protein: CSFRGQGDQPQHF. The full variable domain, its missing parts supplied by reference TRBV29-1 and TRBJ1-5, is SAVISQKPSRDICQRGTSLTIQCQVDSQVTMMFWYRQQPGQSLTLIATANQGSEATYESGFVIDKFPISRPNLTFSTLTVSNMSPEDSSIYLCSFRGQGDQPQHFGDGTRLSIL.